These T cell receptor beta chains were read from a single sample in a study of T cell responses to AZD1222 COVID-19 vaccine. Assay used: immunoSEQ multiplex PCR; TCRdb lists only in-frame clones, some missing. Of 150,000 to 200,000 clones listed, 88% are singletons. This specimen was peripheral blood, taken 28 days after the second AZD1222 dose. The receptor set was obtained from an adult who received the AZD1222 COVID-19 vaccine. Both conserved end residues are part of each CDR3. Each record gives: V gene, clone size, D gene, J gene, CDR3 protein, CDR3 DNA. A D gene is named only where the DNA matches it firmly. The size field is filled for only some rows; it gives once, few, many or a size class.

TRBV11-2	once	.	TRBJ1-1	CASSLLDRNTEAFF	TGTGCCAGCAGCTTGTTAGACAGGAACACTGAAGCTTTCTTT
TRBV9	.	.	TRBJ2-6	CASSVRGAGANVLTF	TGTGCCAGCAGCGTCAGGGGGGCTGGGGCCAACGTCCTGACTTTC
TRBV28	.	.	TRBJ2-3	CASSLVAVSSTDTQYF	TGTGCCAGCAGTTTAGTAGCGGTGTCTAGCACAGATACGCAGTATTTT
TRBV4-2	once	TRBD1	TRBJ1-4	CASSSRQGKEKLFF	TGTGCCAGCAGCTCACGACAGGGCAAGGAAAAACTGTTTTTT
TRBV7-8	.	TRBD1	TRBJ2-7	CASSLREQGEFYEQYF	TGTGCCAGCAGCTTAAGGGAACAGGGGGAGTTCTACGAGCAGTACTTC
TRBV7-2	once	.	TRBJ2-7	CASSLGVAAIYEQYF	TGTGCCAGCAGCTTAGGGGTAGCGGCTATCTACGAGCAGTACTTC
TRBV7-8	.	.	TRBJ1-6	CASSLASYNSPLHF	TGTGCCAGCAGCTTAGCATCTTATAATTCACCCCTCCACTTT
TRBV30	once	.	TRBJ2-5	CAWSVLEREETQYF	TGTGCCTGGAGTGTACTTGAAAGGGAGGAGACCCAGTACTTC
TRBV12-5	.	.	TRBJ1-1	CASGPLDGNTEAFF	TGTGCTAGTGGTCCCCTCGACGGTAACACTGAAGCTTTCTTT
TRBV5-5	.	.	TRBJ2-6	CASSLASDSGANVLTF	TGTGCCAGCAGCTTGGCGTCGGACTCTGGGGCCAACGTCCTGACTTTC
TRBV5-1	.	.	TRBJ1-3	CASSFGRGNTIYF	TGCGCCAGCAGCTTTGGACGGGGAAACACCATATATTTT
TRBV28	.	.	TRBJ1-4	CASSLGQLEKLFF	TGTGCCAGCAGCCTAGGACAGCTTGAAAAACTGTTTTTT
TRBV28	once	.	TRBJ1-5	CASSPAGSSSNQPQHF	TGTGCCAGCAGTCCAGCTGGGTCGTCCTCCAATCAGCCCCAGCATTTT
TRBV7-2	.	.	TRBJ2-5	CASSSYGRGQETQYF	TGTGCCAGCAGCTCATACGGGCGGGGCCAAGAGACCCAGTACTTC
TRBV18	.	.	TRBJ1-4	CASSNSGGYEKLFF	TGTGCCAGCTCAAACAGTGGGGGATATGAAAAACTGTTTTTT
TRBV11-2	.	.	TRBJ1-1	CASSPFRNPGAMNTEAFF	TGTGCCAGCAGCCCGTTCCGGAACCCCGGCGCCATGAACACTGAAGCTTTCTTT
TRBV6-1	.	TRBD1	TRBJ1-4	CASSAYTGQGYNEKLFF	TGTGCCAGCAGTGCCTACACGGGACAGGGATATAATGAAAAACTGTTTTTT
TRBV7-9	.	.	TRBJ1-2	CASSLIGRGGYGYTF	TGTGCCAGCAGCTTAATCGGCAGGGGAGGCTATGGCTACACCTTC
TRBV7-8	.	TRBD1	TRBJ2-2	CASSLEGQGDGELFF	TGTGCCAGCAGCTTAGAGGGACAGGGTGACGGGGAGCTGTTTTTT
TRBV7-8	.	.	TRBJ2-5	CASSPPAAGYQETQYF	TGTGCCAGCAGCCCCCCGGCAGCGGGTTACCAAGAGACCCAGTACTTC
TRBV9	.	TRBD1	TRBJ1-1	CASSVDPGGGTEAFF	TGTGCCAGCAGCGTAGACCCAGGGGGGGGCACTGAAGCTTTCTTT
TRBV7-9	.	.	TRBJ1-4	CASSSQGNEKLFF	TGTGCCAGCAGCTCCCAGGGTAACGAAAAACTGTTTTTT
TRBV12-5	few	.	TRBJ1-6	CASGSPDSYSSYNSPLHF	TGTGCTAGTGGTTCGCCCGACAGTTATAGCTCCTATAATTCACCCCTCCACTTT
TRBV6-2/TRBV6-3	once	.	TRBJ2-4	CASSYRGILAKNIQYF	TGTGCCAGCAGTTACAGGGGGATCCTAGCCAAAAACATTCAGTACTTC